The 28 T cell receptor beta chains given below trace back to one sample, sequenced in a study of T cells in localized non-small cell lung cancer. TCRdb's table, derived via immunoSEQ multiplex PCR, lists solely in-frame clones and lacks some. The sample shows approximately 52,000 clones, approximately 80% of them seen only once. The material was peripheral blood, obtained before any cancer treatment. The receptors were gathered from a man between 40 and 70 years old with stage I squamous cell lung carcinoma.

The chain combines TRBV5-1 with TRBJ2-5; no clear D. Germline V gives CDR1 SGHRS, CDR2 YFSETQ. The V gene lost 2 bases and the J gene lost 4 bases, with 15 bases spanning the gap. The CDR3 is 15 residues long. The CDR3 bases are TGCGCCAGCAGCTTCGGCGGATCCTTAGGAGAGACCCAGTACTTC. It is translated as CASSFGGSLGETQYF. Combining the CDR3 with reference TRBV5-1 and TRBJ2-5 gives the whole variable domain KAGVTQTPRYLIKTRGQQVTLSCSPISGHRSVSWYQQTPGQGLQFLFEYFSETQRNKGNFPGRFSGRQFSNSRSEMNVSTLELGDSALYLCASSFGGSLGETQYFGPGTRLLVL.

This clone was found once. The V and J genes are TRBV11-2 and TRBJ1-1, with D possibly TRBD1 on 5 matching bases. This CDR3 contains 15 residues. Per the germline V gene, CDR1 is SGHAT and CDR2 is FQNNGV. Between the trimmed V and J ends, which lost 5 bases and 0 bases, there was a span of 13 bases. Here the CDR3 reads CASSPQGSMNTEAFF. As DNA, the CDR3 is TGTGCCAGCAGCCCTCAGGGCTCAATGAACACTGAAGCTTTCTTT.

The chain is built from TRBV28 and TRBJ1-4; possibly TRBD1 for D (5 bases). In germline, CDR1 is MDHEN, CDR2 SYDVKM. Deletions cut 10 bases from V and 3 bases from J, with 15 bases between. The CDR3 runs 14 residues. The CDR3 sequence is CATKGGGANEKLFF. The CDR3 DNA reads as TGTGCCACCAAGGGTGGGGGAGCTAATGAAAAACTGTTTTTT.

The V call is TRBV18, the J call TRBJ2-3; D remains ambiguous. The ends were cut back, 3 bases at V and 2 bases at J, with 9 bases in the middle. The length of the CDR3 is 14 residues. CDR1 KGHSH and CDR2 LQKENI come from the germline V gene. The CDR3 loop reads CASSPILVTDTQYF. CDR3 nucleotides: TGTGCCAGCTCACCTATCCTGGTCACAGATACGCAGTATTTT.

The rearrangement links TRBV9 to TRBJ2-1; D ambiguous. This CDR3 is 12 amino acids long. Looked up from germline, CDR1 is SGDLS and CDR2 is YYNGEE. The germline V and J ends were trimmed by 0 bases and 7 bases, with 5 bases remaining between them. In nucleotides, the CDR3 is TGTGCCAGCAGCGTAGGGTTAAATGAGCAGTTCTTC. Amino acid sequence: CASSVGLNEQFF.

The chain carries TRBV5-6 and TRBJ2-7; no clear D gene. Germline V gene data show CDR1 as SGHDT and CDR2 as YYEEEE. The CDR3 totals 11 residues. Trimming shortened V by 2 bases and J by 5 bases, and 5 bases separated the two germline ends. The CDR3 DNA sequence: TGTGCCAGCAGCTTCAGGAACGAGCAGTACTTC. Protein product: CASSFRNEQYF. Full variable domain (remainder filled in from reference TRBV5-6 and TRBJ2-7): DAGVTQSPTHLIKTRGQQVTLRCSPKSGHDTVSWYQQALGQGPQFIFQYYEEEERQRGNFPDRFSGHQFPNYSSELNVNALLLGDSALYLCASSFRNEQYFGPGTRLTVT.

The V gene is TRBV12-5, the J gene TRBJ1-5, with 9 positions matching TRBD1. With 6 bases clipped from V and 2 bases from J, the junction kept 11 bases outside the gene matches. This CDR3 is built from 17 residues. Germline V gives CDR1 LGHNT, CDR2 FRNRAP. The CDR3 loop is CASGLRQGGSGNQPQHF. The CDR3 DNA follows: TGTGCTAGTGGCCTCCGACAGGGGGGATCGGGCAATCAGCCCCAGCATTTT.

The chain has TRBV7-5 and TRBJ2-4. TRBV7-5 is deemed a pseudogene. The CDR3 runs to 13 residues. CDR3 sequence: CARSLERKNIQYF. CDR3 in DNA: TGTGCCAGAAGCTTAGAAAGAAAAAACATTCAGTACTTC.

This clone appeared a few times. The rearrangement joins TRBV4-1 to TRBJ2-2; 7 bases agree with TRBD1. Losses at the gene ends were 4 bases for V and 0 bases for J; bases not matched to a gene: 17. The CDR3 has 20 amino acids. The germline V gene has CDR1 MGHRA and CDR2 YSYEKL. CDR3 loop: CASSPRRAGGATSNTGELFF. CDR3 nucleotides: TGCGCCAGCAGCCCACGGCGGGCAGGGGGAGCTACATCGAACACCGGGGAGCTGTTTTTT.

The V and J genes are TRBV7-2 and TRBJ2-4; the D is unclear. This CDR3 is built from 14 residues. Trimming removed 7 bases from V and 8 bases from J, with 18 bases in between. Germline CDR1 and CDR2: SGHTA and FQGNSA. CDR3 sequence reads: CASKGHPDGDIQYF. CDR3 nucleotide sequence: TGTGCCAGCAAGGGTCACCCGGATGGCGACATTCAGTACTTC.

CDR3: CASRLQGARGYTF. The CDR3 bases are TGTGCCAGCAGATTACAGGGGGCGCGGGGCTACACCTTC. V is TRBV6-5 and J is TRBJ1-2; TRBD1 matches at 9 bases. Germline assignment: CDR1 MNHEY and CDR2 SVGAGI. The CDR3 is 13 amino acids. With V trimmed by 6 bases and J by 8 bases, 7 bases remained unmatched.

The rearrangement links TRBV18 to TRBJ1-2, with D unclear. Trimming cost V 3 bases and J 8 bases, with 13 bases left between them. The CDR3 sequence is 13 residues long. Germline-derived CDR1 and CDR2 are KGHSH and LQKENI. The CDR3, as DNA: TGTGCCAGCTCACCTTATGAGGTGACGGGCTACACCTTC. Its protein product is CASSPYEVTGYTF.

The chain carries TRBV9 and TRBJ2-2; 8 nucleotides align to TRBD2. Germline lookup yields CDR1 SGDLS and CDR2 YYNGEE. V shed 6 bases and J 6 bases; nucleotides not matched to a gene: 7. The CDR3 contains 14 residues. CDR3 sequence: CASTEYSGAGELFF. The CDR3 DNA reads as TGTGCCAGCACTGAATATAGCGGGGCCGGGGAGCTGTTTTTT.

The gene calls are TRBV28 and TRBJ2-5, with D maybe TRBD2 (5 bases). Germline V gene sequence: CDR1 MDHEN, CDR2 SYDVKM. The CDR3 runs 15 residues. The V and J ends lost 4 bases and 2 bases respectively, with 14 bases between them. CDR3 residues: CASSWRQEVQETQYF. CDR3 sequence (DNA): TGTGCCAGCAGTTGGAGGCAGGAGGTACAAGAGACCCAGTACTTC.

The chain carries TRBV19 and TRBJ1-5; 7 nucleotides agree with TRBD1. The germline gives CDR1 LNHDA, CDR2 SQIVND (reference sequence). With 5 bases clipped from V and 4 bases from J, the junction kept 8 bases outside the gene matches. The CDR3 totals 15 residues. CDR3 nucleotides: TGTGCCAGTAGTTCCCTACAGGGGACGAATCAGCCCCAGCATTTT. As protein: CASSSLQGTNQPQHF. The whole variable domain, filled in from reference TRBV19 and TRBJ1-5, reads DGGITQSPKYLFRKEGQNVTLSCEQNLNHDAMYWYRQDPGQGLRLIYYSQIVNDFQKGDIAEGYSVSREKKESFPLTVTSAQKNPTAFYLCASSSLQGTNQPQHFGDGTRLSIL.

The sample holds one count of this clone. The rearrangement uses TRBV2 and TRBJ2-7; the D gene is possibly TRBD1 (6 bases). The CDR3 spans 12 residues. Germline CDR1 is SNHLY and CDR2 is FYNNEI. Trimming left V 8 bases short and J 4 bases short, with 12 bases between. CDR3 region: CASSFQGYEQYF. In DNA, the CDR3 is TGTGCCAGCTCCTTCCAGGGGTACGAGCAGTACTTC.

This chain uses TRBV13 with TRBJ2-2; D is perhaps TRBD1 or TRBD2 (6 bases each). This CDR3 comprises 15 residues. Trimming took 2 bases from V and 5 from J, leaving 12 bases between them. Germline CDR1 and CDR2: PRHDT and FYEKMQ (reference sequence). The CDR3 DNA sequence: TGTGCCAGCAGCTTACTCGGGGGCCCAACCGGGGAGCTGTTTTTT. This translates into CASSLLGGPTGELFF.

This chain uses TRBV5-1 with TRBJ2-5; D is unresolved. CDR3 length: 12 amino acids. In germline, CDR1 is SGHRS, CDR2 YFSETQ. Trimming shortened V by 1 base and J by 5 bases, and 6 bases separated the two germline ends. The chain's CDR3 is CASSLRPETQYF. CDR3 nucleotides: TGCGCCAGCAGCTTGCGGCCGGAGACCCAGTACTTC. Variable domain in full (rest from reference TRBV5-1 and TRBJ2-5): KAGVTQTPRYLIKTRGQQVTLSCSPISGHRSVSWYQQTPGQGLQFLFEYFSETQRNKGNFPGRFSGRQFSNSRSEMNVSTLELGDSALYLCASSLRPETQYFGPGTRLLVL.

This chain connects TRBV19 to TRBJ1-5; unclear D gene. CDR3 length: 15 amino acids. The germline gives CDR1 LNHDA, CDR2 SQIVND (reference sequence). Trimming shortened V by 1 base and J by 2 bases, and 9 bases separated the two germline ends. As DNA, the CDR3 is TGTGCCAGTAGTATAGGGGTGGCTGGCAATCAGCCCCAGCATTTT. This sequence encodes CASSIGVAGNQPQHF.

The rearrangement uses TRBV4-1 and TRBJ1-5; D is uncertain. The V end was cut by 1 base, the J end by 5 bases, with 6 bases between. Per germline, CDR1 MGHRA and CDR2 YSYEKL. The CDR3 is 13 residues long. The CDR3 is CASSQGWDQPQHF. The CDR3 DNA sequence: TGCGCCAGCAGCCAAGGGTGGGATCAGCCCCAGCATTTT.

The J gene is TRBJ2-1, the V gene TRBV28, with a tentative D call TRBD2 (5 bases). The V gene lost 7 bases and the J gene lost 1 base, with 11 bases spanning the gap. This CDR3 region has 14 residues. Germline CDR1 MDHEN, CDR2 SYDVKM. CDR3 bases: TGTGCCAGCACCCGGGGTTATTCCTACAATGAGCAGTTCTTC. Amino acid sequence: CASTRGYSYNEQFF.

This clone was recorded only once. The V call is TRBV21-1, the J call TRBJ2-5; the DNA was not used to check the table's D call, TRBD1. TRBV21-1 counts as a pseudogene. The CDR3 totals 14 residues. The CDR3 DNA reads as TGTGCCAGCAGAAAGGACAGGGCTAAGGAGACCCAGTACTTC. Residues: CASRKDRAKETQYF.

The V gene is TRBV7-3, the J gene TRBJ2-7; tentatively, D is TRBD2 (5 bases). CDR3 size: 15 residues. Germline V lookup: CDR1 SGHTA, CDR2 FQGTGA. V was pared by 3 bases and J by 4 bases, with 16 bases between. CDR3: CASSLGPGTSYEQYF. CDR3 in DNA: TGTGCCAGCAGCTTGGGCCCGGGAACCTCTTACGAGCAGTACTTC.

This sequence joins TRBV28 and TRBJ1-2, with D uncertain. The V end lost 6 bases, the J end lost 5 bases, and 10 bases lay between the germline ends. This CDR3 has 12 amino acids. Per the germline V gene, CDR1 is MDHEN and CDR2 is SYDVKM. CDR3 nucleotides: TGTGCCAGCAGCCTCGGGGATTATGGCTACACCTTC. This gives the protein CASSLGDYGYTF.

This clone was seen a handful of times. V usage is TRBV5-4 and J usage is TRBJ2-2; D is perhaps TRBD1 or TRBD2 (5 bases each). Deletions cut 3 bases from V and 8 bases from J, with 8 bases between. Per germline, CDR1 SGHNT and CDR2 YYREEE (reference sequence). CDR3 size: 12 residues. The CDR3 reads CASSWDVGELFF. Written as DNA, the CDR3 is TGTGCCAGCAGCTGGGACGTAGGGGAGCTGTTTTTT.

This chain joins TRBV30 and TRBJ2-5; 8 positions match TRBD2. CDR3 length equals 18 residues. V dropped 4 bases and J dropped 1; count of bases not matched to a gene: 17. Germline V gene sequence: CDR1 GTSNPN, CDR2 SVGIG (reference sequence). CDR3 DNA sequence: TGTGCCTGGAAGCCAGTACTAGCGGACCGGCCGGTCCAAGAGACCCAGTACTTC. Encoded protein: CAWKPVLADRPVQETQYF.

The chain recombines TRBV30 with TRBJ1-1; a weak D match, TRBD1 (6 bases). Germline V lookup: CDR1 GTSNPN, CDR2 SVGIG (reference sequence). The CDR3 is made up of 14 amino acids. V was pared by 5 bases and J by 3 bases, with 16 bases between. This CDR3 is CAWDYRRGYTEAFF. CDR3 nucleotides: TGTGCCTGGGATTACCGCAGGGGATACACTGAAGCTTTCTTT.

The V gene is TRBV5-1, the J gene TRBJ2-1; D is perhaps TRBD1 (6 bases). CDR1 and CDR2 (germline): SGHRS, YFSETQ. This CDR3 spans 14 amino acids. The V gene lost 3 bases and the J gene lost 12 bases, with 19 bases spanning the gap. The CDR3 reads CASSSGQPDRRQFF. CDR3 DNA: TGCGCCAGCAGCTCTGGACAGCCTGATAGGCGGCAGTTCTTC.